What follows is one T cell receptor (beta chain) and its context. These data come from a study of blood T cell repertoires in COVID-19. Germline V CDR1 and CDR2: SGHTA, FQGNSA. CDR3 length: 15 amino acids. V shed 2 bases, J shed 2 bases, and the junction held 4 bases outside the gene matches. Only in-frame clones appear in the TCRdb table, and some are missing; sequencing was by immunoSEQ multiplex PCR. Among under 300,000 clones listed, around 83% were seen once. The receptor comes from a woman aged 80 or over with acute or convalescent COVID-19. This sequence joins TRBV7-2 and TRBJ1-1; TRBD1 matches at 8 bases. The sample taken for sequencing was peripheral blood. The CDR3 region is CASSLWGTGNTEAFF. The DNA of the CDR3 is TGTGCCAGCAGCTTATGGGGGACAGGTAACACTGAAGCTTTCTTT.